A selection of T cell receptor beta chains follows, all from one sample in a study of regulatory T cells in long-lasting Graves disease. In TCRdb, the multiplex PCR reads were re-called with MiXCR into one record per CDR3 protein. The sample yields about 470,000 distinct CDR3 sequences, 15% to 20% seen once. The sample was also linked to a second study, of T cells in Graves' hyperthyroidism and ophthalmopathy.

Sample: peripheral blood mononuclear cells (PBMCs), taken at new diagnosis, from a patient treated with antithyroid drugs. Receptor source: a man aged 40-55 years with Graves disease. The CDR3 runs from the conserved cysteine through the conserved F or W. Each record gives: D gene, J gene, V gene, clone size, CDR3 DNA, CDR3 protein. D genes are given only for firm matches. Part of the rows lack a size; the others show once, few, many or a class for expanded clones.

D: -; J: TRBJ1-5; V: TRBV2; size: many; DNA: TGTGCCAGCAGGGGCAGGGGTTTAGGTCAGCCCCAGCATTTT; CDR3: CASRGRGLGQPQHF
D: TRBD1; J: TRBJ2-7; V: TRBV6-1; size: many; DNA: TGTGCCAGCAGTCAAAATTCGGGACAGTACTACGAGCAGTACTTC; CDR3: CASSQNSGQYYEQYF
D: -; J: TRBJ2-7; V: TRBV28; size: many; DNA: TGTGCCAGCTTATCTCCGTCCTACGAGCAGTACTTC; CDR3: CASLSPSYEQYF
D: TRBD1; J: TRBJ2-2; V: TRBV20-1; size: many; DNA: TGCAGTGCGCTATACAGGGGCACCGGGGAGCTGTTTTTT; CDR3: CSALYRGTGELFF
D: -; J: TRBJ1-6; V: TRBV7-2; size: -; DNA: TGTGCCGGCAGCCCCCCAGGATTTAATTCACCCCTCCACTTT; CDR3: CAGSPPGFNSPLHF
D: -; J: TRBJ2-7; V: TRBV19; size: -; DNA: TGTGCCAGTAGTATAGGATCGGGACGGCAGTACTTC; CDR3: CASSIGSGRQYF
D: -; J: TRBJ1-6; V: TRBV19; size: few; DNA: TGTGCCAGTGGGGACTCTTTCCCCCTCCACTTT; CDR3: CASGDSFPLHF
D: -; J: TRBJ2-1; V: TRBV10-1; size: many; DNA: TGCGCCAGCAGTGAGTCGGACCCGGCCAATGAGCAGTTCTTC; CDR3: CASSESDPANEQFF
D: -; J: TRBJ2-5; V: TRBV11-2; size: many; DNA: TGTGCCAGCAACCCAAGTTGGACCCACCCAGAGACCCAGTACTTC; CDR3: CASNPSWTHPETQYF
D: -; J: TRBJ2-5; V: TRBV28; size: many; DNA: TGTGCCAGCAGCCCCCAGGGGGGGGAAGAGACCCAGTACTTC; CDR3: CASSPQGGEETQYF
D: -; J: TRBJ2-1; V: TRBV7-8; size: few; DNA: TGTGCCAGCAGCCGGCAAAAGGCGAATGAGCAGTTCTTC; CDR3: CASSRQKANEQFF
D: -; J: TRBJ2-5; V: TRBV18; size: many; DNA: TGTGCCAGCTCTCGGTCCGTTGAGACCCAGTACTTC; CDR3: CASSRSVETQYF
D: -; J: TRBJ2-3; V: TRBV27; size: many; DNA: TGTGCCAGCAGTTTCACTAGATCAGATACGCAGTATTTT; CDR3: CASSFTRSDTQYF
D: TRBD2; J: TRBJ2-3; V: TRBV10-3; size: -; DNA: TGTGCCATACAAAAAGGGACTAGCGGGAGGAAGGGAGATACGCAGTATTTT; CDR3: CAIQKGTSGRKGDTQYF
D: -; J: TRBJ1-6; V: TRBV20-1; size: many; DNA: TGCAGTGCTAGAGATGGGCGGGTGGCTAATTCACCCCTCCACTTT; CDR3: CSARDGRVANSPLHF
D: TRBD2; J: TRBJ2-1; V: TRBV11-2; size: many; DNA: TGTGCCAGCAGCTTAGAGACTAGCCTCAATGAGCAGTTCTTC; CDR3: CASSLETSLNEQFF
D: -; J: TRBJ1-5; V: TRBV25-1; size: -; DNA: TGTGCCAGCAGCCTGGGGGTTTATAATCAGCCCCAGCATTTT; CDR3: CASSLGVYNQPQHF
D: -; J: TRBJ1-5; V: TRBV5-1; size: many; DNA: TGTGCCAGCAGTTTAGGAGGGGGCAATCAGCCCCAGCATTTT; CDR3: CASSLGGGNQPQHF
D: TRBD2; J: TRBJ2-1; V: TRBV18; size: many; DNA: TGTGCCAGCTCACCACACGGGGGGTTTGACAATGAGCAGTTCTTC; CDR3: CASSPHGGFDNEQFF
D: -; J: TRBJ1-2; V: TRBV13; size: many; DNA: TGTGCCAGCAGCCCTAGTCTACGGATCTATGGCTACACCTTC; CDR3: CASSPSLRIYGYTF
D: -; J: TRBJ2-7; V: TRBV27; size: -; DNA: TGTGCCAGCAGTTTATCGGCCAGATCCGAGCAGTACTTC; CDR3: CASSLSARSEQYF
D: -; J: TRBJ2-7; V: TRBV4-1; size: -; DNA: TGCGCCAGCAGCCAAGAGGCCGGCAGCTCCTACGAGCAGTACTTC; CDR3: CASSQEAGSSYEQYF
D: -; J: TRBJ2-7; V: TRBV24-1; size: few; DNA: TGTGCCACCAGTGGGTTGGCACCTCCCTACGAGCAGTACTTC; CDR3: CATSGLAPPYEQYF
D: -; J: TRBJ2-5; V: TRBV12-5; size: many; DNA: TGTGCTAGTGGCTCTGGGGGGCCTCAAGAGACCCAGTACTTC; CDR3: CASGSGGPQETQYF
D: TRBD1; J: TRBJ1-1; V: TRBV7-9; size: few; DNA: TGTGCCAGCAGCCCCCGACAGGGGACACTGAACACTGAAGCTTTCTTT; CDR3: CASSPRQGTLNTEAFF
D: TRBD2; J: TRBJ2-3; V: TRBV19; size: -; DNA: TGTGCCAGTAATCCCGGACGGGGGGAGGCAGATACGCAGTATTTT; CDR3: CASNPGRGEADTQYF
D: -; J: TRBJ2-1; V: TRBV30; size: many; DNA: TGTGCCTGGAGCCAGGGGGGCTACAATGAGCAGTTCTTC; CDR3: CAWSQGGYNEQFF
D: TRBD2; J: TRBJ2-3; V: TRBV15; size: -; DNA: TGTGCCACCCGGGGGGGGGGCAGAGATACGCAGTATTTT; CDR3: CATRGGGRDTQYF
D: -; J: TRBJ2-1; V: TRBV18; size: few; DNA: TGTGCCAGCTCAGAGCCGCCACACCCACGCAATGAGCAGTTCTTC; CDR3: CASSEPPHPRNEQFF
D: TRBD2; J: TRBJ2-7; V: TRBV12-3/TRBV12-4; size: -; DNA: TGTGCCAGCAGCCGAGTAGCGGGCCACTCCTACGAGCAGTACTTC; CDR3: CASSRVAGHSYEQYF
D: -; J: TRBJ1-2; V: TRBV28; size: many; DNA: TGTGCCAGCAGTCTTGACCCCGGGACCACGGCGGGCTATGGCTACACCTTC; CDR3: CASSLDPGTTAGYGYTF
D: -; J: TRBJ2-1; V: TRBV15; size: few; DNA: TGTGCCACCAGCAGAGAGAGAGGAGGGGGGAGGGAGTACAATGAGCAGTTCTTC; CDR3: CATSRERGGGREYNEQFF